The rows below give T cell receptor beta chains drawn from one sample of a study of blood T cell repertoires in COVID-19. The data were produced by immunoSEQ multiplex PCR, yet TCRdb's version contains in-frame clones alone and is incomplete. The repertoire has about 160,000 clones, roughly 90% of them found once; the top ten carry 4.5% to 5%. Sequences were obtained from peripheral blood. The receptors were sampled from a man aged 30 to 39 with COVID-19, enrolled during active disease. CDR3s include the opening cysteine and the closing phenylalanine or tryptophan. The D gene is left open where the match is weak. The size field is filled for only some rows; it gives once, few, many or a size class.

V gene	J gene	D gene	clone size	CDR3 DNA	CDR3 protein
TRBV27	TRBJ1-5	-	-	TGTGCCAGCAGATATACATATTATAGCAATCAGCCCCAGCATTTT	CASRYTYYSNQPQHF
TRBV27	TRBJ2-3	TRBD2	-	TGTGCCAGCAGTTTTGGCCCGGGGGGGGGCACAGATACGCAGTATTTT	CASSFGPGGGTDTQYF
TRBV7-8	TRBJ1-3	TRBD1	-	TGTGCCAGCAGTACCGGGACAGGGTACTCTGGAAACACCATATATTTT	CASSTGTGYSGNTIYF
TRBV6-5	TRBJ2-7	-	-	TGTGCCAGCATGAGATCCCGAACTTACGAGCAGTACTTC	CASMRSRTYEQYF
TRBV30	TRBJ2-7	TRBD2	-	TGTGCCTGGGAAGAGGGAGGGGTCACGGGAGAGCAGTACTTC	CAWEEGGVTGEQYF
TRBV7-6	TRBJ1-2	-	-	TGTGCCAGCAGCTTAGCCGGGGGGCTCGGCTATGGCTACACCTTC	CASSLAGGLGYGYTF
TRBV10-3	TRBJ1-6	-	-	TGTGCCATCAGGACAGGACTGGGTTCACCCCTCCACTTT	CAIRTGLGSPLHF
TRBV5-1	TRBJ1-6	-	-	TGCGCCAGCAGCTTGGCTGGACACGATAATTCACCCCTCCACTTT	CASSLAGHDNSPLHF
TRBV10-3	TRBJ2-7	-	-	TGTGCCATCAGTGAAGGCCAGGGCTACGAGCAGTACTTC	CAISEGQGYEQYF
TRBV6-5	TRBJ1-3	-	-	TGTGCCAGCAGTTCCGCCAGCTCTGGAAACACCATATATTTT	CASSSASSGNTIYF
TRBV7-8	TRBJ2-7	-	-	TGTGCCAGCAGCTTGGAAGGGGCCCCCTACGAGCAGTACTTC	CASSLEGAPYEQYF
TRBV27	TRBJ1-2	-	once	TGTGCCAGCAGTTTCGAATACGGGTATGGCTACACCTTC	CASSFEYGYGYTF
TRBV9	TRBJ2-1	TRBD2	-	TGTGCCAGCAGCGTAGATCCGGGACTAGAAGGGGAGGTTGAGCAGTTCTTC	CASSVDPGLEGEVEQFF
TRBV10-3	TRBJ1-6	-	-	TGTGCCATCAGATCGACAGGTCAACCCCTCCACTTT	CAIRSTGQPLHF
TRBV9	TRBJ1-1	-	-	TGTGCCAGCAGCGTAGCCCGGACAAGCGAAGCTTTCTTT	CASSVARTSEAFF
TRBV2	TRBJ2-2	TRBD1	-	TGTGCCAGGGACAGGGGAGAGGGACCGAACACCGGGGAGCTGTTTTTT	CARDRGEGPNTGELFF
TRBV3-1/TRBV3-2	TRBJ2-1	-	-	TGTGCCAGCAGATTAACGGCAGGTTCTGATGAGCAGTTCTTC	CASRLTAGSDEQFF
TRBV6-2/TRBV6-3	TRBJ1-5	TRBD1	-	TGTGCCAGCAGTTATGATCCGTGGACAGGGGGCAATCAGCCCCAGCATTTT	CASSYDPWTGGNQPQHF
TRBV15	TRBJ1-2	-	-	TGTGCCACCAGCAGAGATCGGGGGAGCTACACCTTC	CATSRDRGSYTF
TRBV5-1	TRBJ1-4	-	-	TGCGCCAGCAGCTTGTCAGGGGCAGGGGAAAAACTGTTTTTT	CASSLSGAGEKLFF
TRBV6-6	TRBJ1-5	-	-	TGTGCCAGCAGACGGGATCTCAATCAGCCCCAGCATTTT	CASRRDLNQPQHF
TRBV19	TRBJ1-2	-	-	TGTGCCAGTAGAAATGGAGATTTCTATGGCTACACCTTC	CASRNGDFYGYTF
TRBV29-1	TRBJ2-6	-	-	TGCAGCGTTGGACTTTTACTCTCTGGGGCCAACGTCCTGACTTTC	CSVGLLLSGANVLTF
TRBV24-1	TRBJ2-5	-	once	TGTGCCACCAGTGATTACCTAGGCACTCAAGAGACCCAGTACTTC	CATSDYLGTQETQYF
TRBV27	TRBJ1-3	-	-	TGTGCCAGCAGTTTATATCCAGGGTTGGCTGGAAACACCATATATTTT	CASSLYPGLAGNTIYF
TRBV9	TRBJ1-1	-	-	TGTGCCAGCAGCGTCCGGAACACTGAAGCTTTCTTT	CASSVRNTEAFF
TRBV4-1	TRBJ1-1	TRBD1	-	TGCGCCAGCAGCTACGGACAGGGGAGCACTGAAGCTTTCTTT	CASSYGQGSTEAFF
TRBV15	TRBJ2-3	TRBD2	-	TGTGCCACCAGCAGAGATTGGACTAGCAGCACAGATACGCAGTATTTT	CATSRDWTSSTDTQYF
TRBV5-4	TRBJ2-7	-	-	TGTGCCAGCAGCGTTGGGGGGTCAGCCTACGAGCAGTACTTC	CASSVGGSAYEQYF
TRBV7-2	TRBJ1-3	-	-	TGTGCCAGCAGCTCAAGCTACATATTAGGGGCCTCTGGAAACACCATATATTTT	CASSSSYILGASGNTIYF
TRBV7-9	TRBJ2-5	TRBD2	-	TGTGCCAGCAGCTTAGTATTAACGGGAGGGCGCGAGACCCAGTACTTC	CASSLVLTGGRETQYF
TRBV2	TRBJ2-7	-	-	TGTGCCAGCTCTATGTTCGAGCAGTACTTC	CASSMFEQYF
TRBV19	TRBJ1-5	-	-	TGTGCCAGTAGTCCACACAGTAATCAGCCCCAGCATTTT	CASSPHSNQPQHF
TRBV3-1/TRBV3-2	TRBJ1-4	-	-	TGTGCCAGCAGCCAAGTGGACAGTCTGAATGAAAAACTGTTTTTT	CASSQVDSLNEKLFF
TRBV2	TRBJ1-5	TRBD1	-	TGTGCCAGCCAAGGACAGGGAAGTCAGCCCCAGCATTTT	CASQGQGSQPQHF
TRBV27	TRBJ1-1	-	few	TGTGCCAGCAGTCCCATCCCGTGGCCAGACACTGAAGCTTTCTTT	CASSPIPWPDTEAFF
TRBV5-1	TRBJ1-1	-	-	TGCGCCAGCAGCTTGGCAGGGGTGACTGAAGCTTTCTTT	CASSLAGVTEAFF
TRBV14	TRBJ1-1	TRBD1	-	TGTGCCAGCAGCCGCGCTGACAGGGTACGGACTGAAGCTTTCTTT	CASSRADRVRTEAFF
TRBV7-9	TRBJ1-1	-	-	TGTGCCAGCAGCTTACGAGGGGAGGTGACTGAAGCTTTCTTT	CASSLRGEVTEAFF
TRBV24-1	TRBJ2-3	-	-	TGTGCCACCAGTGATTCCCTAGATACGCAGTATTTT	CATSDSLDTQYF
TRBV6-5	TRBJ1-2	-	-	TGTGCCAGCAGTCCAATCGGGTGGGACTATGGCTACACCTTC	CASSPIGWDYGYTF
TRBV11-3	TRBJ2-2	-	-	TGTGCCAGCAGCTACGGACAGTATAGTACCGGGGAGCTGTTTTTT	CASSYGQYSTGELFF